The 18 T cell receptor beta chains reported below all come from one sample, sequenced in a study of T-cell reconstitution after alpha-beta-depleted transplantation in children. The TCRbeta library was prepared with unique molecular identifiers. TCRdb passed the PCR reads through MiXCR, listing each CDR3 protein once. The data show 20,000 to 25,000 distinct CDR3 sequences, under 13% seen once. Sequenced here: PBMCs from the stem cell graft donor, sampled from the stem cell graft. These receptors all stem from a human donor who donated a stem cell graft to a child with chronic granulomatous disease.

The chain is built from TRBV20-1 and TRBJ2-5, with a tentative D call TRBD1 (5 bases). The V end lost 3 bases, the J end lost 2 bases, and 13 bases lay between the germline ends. CDR3 length: 14 residues. In germline, CDR1 is DFQATT, CDR2 SNEGSKA (reference sequence). CDR3 sequence: CSASLGQAQETQYF. CDR3 nucleotide sequence: TGCAGTGCTAGCTTAGGACAAGCGCAAGAGACCCAGTACTTC.

In its sample, this clonotype was seen many times. The genes are TRBV12-3 or TRBV12-4 and TRBJ1-1; TRBD1 is a possible D gene (5 bases). This CDR3 has 17 residues. Trimming shortened V by 7 bases and J by 4 bases, and 25 bases separated the two germline ends. CDR3 sequence (DNA): TGTGCCAGCATCTCTAGGGACGCCACTCCTGGGGGCACTGAAGCTTTCTTT. It specifies CASISRDATPGGTEAFF.

This clonotype was counted many times. The chain recombines TRBV27 with TRBJ1-1; the D gene is possibly TRBD1 (6 bases). Between the trimmed V and J ends, which lost 10 bases and 1 base, there was a span of 13 bases. Germline CDR1 MNHEY, CDR2 SMNVEV (reference sequence). The CDR3 contains 13 residues. The CDR3 bases are TGTGCCATCCAGGGGAGGTGGAACACTGAAGCTTTCTTT. Protein product: CAIQGRWNTEAFF.

There are many counts of this clonotype. V is TRBV4-1 and J is TRBJ2-1; TRBD2 matches at 7 bases. The CDR3 sequence is 15 residues long. With 3 bases clipped from V and 3 bases from J, the junction kept 5 bases outside the gene matches. Germline V gene sequence: CDR1 MGHRA, CDR2 YSYEKL. CDR3 DNA: TGCGCCAGCAGCCACAGGGAGGGAAGCTACAATGAGCAGTTCTTC. Translated: CASSHREGSYNEQFF.

At least ten counts were recorded for this clonotype. At one end the junction does not follow the germline gene, possibly because of a read error. The CDR3 DNA sequence: TGTGCCTGCAGCCCCTGGACTAGCCGAGACCAAGAGACCCAGTACTTC. The encoded protein is CACSPWTSRDQETQYF. The chain recombines TRBV3-1 with TRBJ2-5, with 8 bases fitting TRBD2. The CDR3 totals 16 residues. Germline CDR1 LGHDT, CDR2 YNNKEL (reference sequence).

This clonotype was recorded at least ten times. The chain combines TRBV6-6 with TRBJ1-5; D unclear. The V gene's germline CDR1 is MNHNY and CDR2 SVGAGI (reference sequence). Trimming took off 6 bases at V and 5 bases at J, with 8 bases between the two ends. The CDR3 covers 12 residues. CDR3 loop: CASRQQYQPQHF. The CDR3 DNA follows: TGTGCCAGCAGGCAACAGTATCAGCCCCAGCATTTT.

Many counts were recorded for this clonotype. CDR3 protein: CASSLGGADTQYF. The CDR3 DNA is TGTGCCAGCAGTTTGGGGGGGGCAGATACGCAGTATTTT. J is TRBJ2-3 and V is TRBV28, with TRBD2 identical over 7 bases. This CDR3 is built from 13 residues. CDR1 MDHEN and CDR2 SYDVKM come from the germline V gene. J lost 4 bases, V lost 3 bases, and 1 base had no gene match.

This clonotype was counted only a few times. This chain links TRBV11-2 with TRBJ2-1; 9 positions agree with TRBD1. J lost 1 base, V lost 8 bases, and 9 bases had no gene match. CDR3 size: 16 residues. Germline V gene data show CDR1 as SGHAT and CDR2 as FQNNGV. For the CDR3, the DNA is TGTGCCAGCGGCAGACCGGGACAGGGTTCCTACAATGAGCAGTTCTTC. As protein: CASGRPGQGSYNEQFF.

This clonotype appeared many times. A much larger clone sits a single nucleotide away, making a read error possible. V and J are TRBV29-1 and TRBJ2-4; unclear D gene. The CDR3 runs 10 residues. CDR1 and CDR2 (germline): SQVTM, ANQGSEA. CDR3 bases: TGCAGCGTCTGGGAAAACAGTCAGTACTTC. It specifies CSVWENSQYF.

In this sample, this clonotype is medium-sized. Germline is not matched at one junction end, which may reflect a read error. J is TRBJ2-1 and V is TRBV20-1; 7 bases map to TRBD2. The CDR3 runs 14 residues. Germline V gene data show CDR1 as DFQATT and CDR2 as SNEGSKA (reference sequence). CDR3 in amino acids: CSARGLADYNQQFF. In DNA, the CDR3 is TGCAGTGCTAGAGGCCTAGCGGACTACAATCAGCAGTTCTTC.

This clonotype counts as medium-sized (0.01 to 0.1%). The rearrangement links TRBV27 to TRBJ2-2; D uncertain. This CDR3 contains 14 residues. Trimming shortened V by 2 bases and J by 6 bases, and 10 bases separated the two germline ends. Germline CDR1 MNHEY, CDR2 SMNVEV (reference sequence). This CDR3 is CASSLGSSPGELFF. CDR3 bases: TGTGCCAGCAGTTTAGGTTCGTCCCCCGGGGAGCTGTTTTTT.

This clonotype appeared many times. V and J are TRBV20-1 and TRBJ2-1, with 7 nucleotides matching TRBD1. Germline trimming cut 3 bases from V and 7 bases from J; bases unmatched to any gene: 6. This CDR3 spans 13 amino acids. Germline V gene lookup returns CDR1 DFQATT and CDR2 SNEGSKA (reference sequence). The CDR3 DNA reads as TGCAGTGCTAGCGGGACAGCCTTTAATGAGCAGTTCTTC. The encoded protein is CSASGTAFNEQFF.

This clonotype was counted at least ten times. The chain has TRBV7-2 and TRBJ2-7; D is unresolved. The germline V gene has CDR1 SGHTA and CDR2 FQGNSA. This CDR3 is built from 14 residues. Trimming took 0 bases from V and 0 from J, leaving 6 bases between them. This CDR3 reads CASSLARVSYEQYF. CDR3 sequence (DNA): TGTGCCAGCAGCTTAGCTAGGGTCTCCTACGAGCAGTACTTC.

At least ten counts were recorded for this clonotype. The chain couples TRBV6-5 to TRBJ2-5, with D unresolved. In germline, CDR1 is MNHEY, CDR2 SVGAGI. This CDR3 has 11 amino acids. V lost 4 bases to trimming and J lost 4 bases, with 4 bases between them. The CDR3 DNA sequence: TGTGCCAGCAGTTTCGGAGAGACCCAGTACTTC. As protein: CASSFGETQYF.

There are many counts of this clonotype. The gene calls are TRBV20-1 and TRBJ2-7; D unclear. CDR1 is DFQATT and CDR2 is SNEGSKA in the germline V gene (reference sequence). The V end lost 3 bases, the J end lost 4 bases, and 7 bases lay between the germline ends. This CDR3 has 11 residues. In DNA form, the CDR3 reads TGCAGTGCTAGTGGATCTTACGAGCAGTACTTC. It encodes CSASGSYEQYF.

In its sample, this clonotype was seen many times. V gene TRBV20-1 combines with J gene TRBJ2-1, with unresolved D. The CDR3 runs to 13 residues. From germline, CDR1 is DFQATT and CDR2 SNEGSKA (reference sequence). The V and J ends lost 6 bases and 4 bases respectively, with 13 bases between them. The CDR3 here is CSASEGLYNEQFF. The DNA of the CDR3 is TGCAGTGCCTCCGAAGGTCTTTACAATGAGCAGTTCTTC.

This clonotype came up many times. V and J are TRBV10-3 and TRBJ1-6, with 10 bases fitting TRBD1. The CDR3 extends over 17 amino acids. Per the germline V gene, CDR1 is ENHRY and CDR2 is SYGVKD. The V segment lost 6 bases and the J segment 7 bases; nucleotides outside the gene matches: 12. This CDR3 is CAIRTGQGDQRNSPLHF. DNA of the CDR3: TGTGCCATCAGAACCGGACAGGGGGATCAACGGAATTCACCCCTCCACTTT.

This clonotype came up many times. The chain couples TRBV28 to TRBJ2-1; D not certain. V gave up 7 bases and J gave up 3 bases, with 10 bases separating them. Germline values: CDR1 MDHEN, CDR2 SYDVKM. The CDR3 is 13 residues long. The CDR3 loop is CASNQDLYNEQFF. The CDR3, as DNA: TGTGCCAGCAACCAGGACCTCTACAATGAGCAGTTCTTC.